Each of the 21 T cell receptor beta chains below was sequenced from the same sample in a study of blood T cells in healthy people across ages. A J-beta primer mix and a sample-barcoded 5' primer were used in a second PCR of roughly 7 to 12 cycles. TCRdb recomputed calls from the 5' RACE reads with MiXCR, one row per CDR3 protein. The sample holds approximately 1.5 million distinct CDR3 sequences, less than 45% seen once. Sequencing was done on a sample of blood. Receptors originate from a woman under 30 in good health.

The gene calls are TRBV5-8 and TRBJ2-7; tentatively, D is TRBD2 (5 bases). V shed 1 base and J shed 2 bases, with 16 bases lying between them. The CDR3 is 16 amino acids. The V gene's germline CDR1 is SGHTS and CDR2 YDEGEE. CDR3 sequence: CASSLTPAGDTYEQYF. CDR3 DNA sequence: TGTGCCAGCAGCTTGACACCGGCCGGGGATACCTACGAGCAGTACTTC.

The rearrangement uses TRBV6-6 and TRBJ1-5; D is possibly TRBD1 (5 bases). V was shortened by 6 bases and J by 4 bases, with 13 bases between the two germline ends. There are 14 residues in the CDR3. Germline CDR1 is MNHNY and CDR2 is SVGAGI (reference sequence). Here the CDR3 reads CASRLLQGNQPQHF. The CDR3 DNA reads TGTGCCAGCAGACTACTCCAGGGAAATCAGCCCCAGCATTTT.

This clonotype occurred many times. The gene calls are TRBV27 and TRBJ2-7; 7 nucleotides line up with TRBD1. The CDR3 is made up of 14 amino acids. Germline CDR1 MNHEY, CDR2 SMNVEV (reference sequence). Unmatched junction bases numbered 4, after V lost 5 bases and J lost 0 bases. This CDR3 reads CASSKTGASYEQYF. The CDR3 DNA reads TGTGCCAGCAGTAAAACAGGGGCCTCCTACGAGCAGTACTTC.

This clonotype was counted at least ten times. This chain connects TRBV29-1 to TRBJ2-3; 7 positions match TRBD2. The CDR3 runs to 14 residues. With V trimmed by 5 bases and J by 3 bases, 8 bases remained unmatched. Germline values: CDR1 SQVTM, CDR2 ANQGSEA. For the CDR3, the DNA is TGCAGCGTTCAACTAGCGTATCGGACAGATACGCAGTATTTT. Protein: CSVQLAYRTDTQYF.

In this sample, this clonotype turned up a few times. V and J are TRBV12-3 or TRBV12-4 and TRBJ2-7; TRBD1 matches at 8 bases. The CDR3 is made up of 14 amino acids. V gave up 6 bases and J gave up 2 bases; unmatched junction bases: 6. The CDR3 sequence is CASRRQDRAYEQYF. CDR3 DNA: TGTGCCAGCAGACGACAGGACAGGGCCTACGAGCAGTACTTC.

The chain employs TRBV29-1 and TRBJ2-1, with 7 positions matching TRBD1. V was clipped by 4 bases and J by 6 bases; unmatched bases: 9. The CDR3 spans 14 residues. The V gene's germline CDR1 is SQVTM and CDR2 ANQGSEA. The CDR3 region is CSVAETGPANEQFF. CDR3 DNA: TGCAGCGTTGCCGAGACAGGGCCGGCCAATGAGCAGTTCTTC.

CDR3 protein: CASSYGTGYYNEQYF. The CDR3 nucleotides read TGTGCCAGCAGTTACGGGACAGGGTACTACAATGAGCAGTACTTC. The chain recombines TRBV6-2 or TRBV6-3 with TRBJ2-5; 9 bases align to TRBD1. With V trimmed by 2 bases and J by 11 bases, 12 bases remained unmatched. CDR1 is MNHEY, CDR2 SVGEGT, per germline. The length of the CDR3 is 15 residues.

The rearrangement uses TRBV28 and TRBJ2-7, with TRBD2 matching 8 bases. Germline V lookup: CDR1 MDHEN, CDR2 SYDVKM. The CDR3 is made up of 15 amino acids. V lost 6 bases and J lost 0; bases outside the gene matches: 7. CDR3 in DNA: TGTGCCAGCAGCCGGACTAGCAGAGACTCCTACGAGCAGTACTTC. It is translated as CASSRTSRDSYEQYF.

The chain couples TRBV5-1 to TRBJ1-2, with 10 bases identical to TRBD1. The J segment lost 7 bases and the V segment lost 5 bases, leaving 5 bases of the junction unmatched. The germline V gene encodes CDR1 SGHRS and CDR2 YFSETQ. The CDR3 extends over 13 amino acids. The CDR3, as DNA: TGCGCCAGCAGTTCGACAGGGGGCGTTGGCTACACCTTC. Translation gives CASSSTGGVGYTF.

The chain employs TRBV10-3 and TRBJ1-2, with D uncertain. V shed 4 bases and J shed 5 bases, with 11 bases lying between them. The germline CDR1 and CDR2 sequences are ENHRY and SYGVKD. The CDR3 runs 13 residues. The DNA for the CDR3 is TGTGCCATCAGTGCCCCCGGGGAGTATGGCTACACCTTC. This codes for CAISAPGEYGYTF.

The chain recombines TRBV12-3 or TRBV12-4 with TRBJ1-1, with no clear D. Trimming cost V 5 bases and J 3 bases, with 10 bases left between them. This CDR3 is built from 13 residues. The CDR3 loop is CASSLAIYTEAFF. In DNA, the CDR3 is TGTGCCAGCAGTCTCGCAATTTACACTGAAGCTTTCTTT.

V gene TRBV25-1 combines with J gene TRBJ2-7; D might be TRBD2 (5 bases). The germline gives CDR1 MGHDK, CDR2 SYGVNS. The V gene lost 6 bases and the J gene lost 3 bases, with 18 bases spanning the gap. The CDR3 runs 15 residues. In DNA, the CDR3 is TGTGCCAGCAGCCCCCAATCTAGCTCCTTCTACGAGCAGTACTTC. Encoded protein: CASSPQSSSFYEQYF.

The chain is built from TRBV6-1 and TRBJ2-7, with D maybe TRBD2 (6 bases). CDR3 length: 14 residues. Trimming took 6 bases from V and 1 from J, leaving 13 bases between them. The germline gives CDR1 MNHNS, CDR2 SASEGT. The CDR3 sequence is CASRVGGASYEQYF. The DNA for the CDR3 is TGTGCCAGCAGGGTCGGGGGTGCGTCCTACGAGCAGTACTTC.

This clonotype was found a few times. V and J are TRBV7-9 and TRBJ2-5; D tentatively reads TRBD1 or TRBD2 (5 bases each). Judging by the DNA end, TRBJ2-7 fits better; the J call may be wrong. In germline, CDR1 is SEHNR, CDR2 FQNEAQ (reference sequence). The CDR3 loop spans 15 amino acids. CDR3 sequence reads: CASSRGTFLTYEQYF. The DNA for the CDR3 is TGTGCCAGCAGTCGTGGGACCTTCCTTACCTACGAGCAGTACTTC.

This clonotype was observed at least ten times. The V gene is TRBV4-1, the J gene TRBJ1-2, with a possible D match to TRBD1 (6 bases). There are 14 residues in the CDR3. Trimming removed 0 bases at V and 8 bases at J, with 13 bases between. The germline gives CDR1 MGHRA, CDR2 YSYEKL. CDR3 amino acids: CASSQDTLTGGYTF. As DNA, the CDR3 is TGCGCCAGCAGCCAAGATACCTTGACAGGCGGCTACACCTTC.

This clonotype has a handful of counts. The chain carries TRBV6-2 or TRBV6-3 and TRBJ1-1; D not certain. Germline V gene data show CDR1 as MNHEY and CDR2 as SVGEGT. Trimming removed 2 bases at V and 5 bases at J, with 9 bases between. The CDR3 covers 13 residues. CDR3 residues: CASSYQMGTEAFF. The CDR3 nucleotides are TGTGCCAGCAGTTACCAGATGGGGACTGAAGCTTTCTTT.

With regard to this clonotype: This may arise from a read error, as a much more abundant clone is one base away. The chain is built from TRBV6-2 or TRBV6-3 and TRBJ2-1; the match to TRBD2 covers 10 bases. Germline CDR1 and CDR2: MNHEY and SVGEGT. The CDR3 loop spans 16 amino acids. Here the CDR3 reads CASSLPLAGAYNERFF. CDR3 coding DNA: TGTGCCAGCAGCCTGCCCCTAGCGGGGGCCTACAATGAGCGGTTCTTC.

This clonotype occurred many times. This chain links TRBV25-1 with TRBJ2-7; either TRBD1 or TRBD2 may fit D (5 bases each). CDR3 length equals 15 residues. Per the germline V gene, CDR1 is MGHDK and CDR2 is SYGVNS. The V end lost 3 bases, the J end lost 2 bases, and 14 bases lay between the germline ends. The CDR3 is CASSDPGTGTYEQYF. The CDR3 DNA follows: TGTGCCAGCAGTGATCCTGGGACGGGTACCTACGAGCAGTACTTC.

The chain is built from TRBV12-3 or TRBV12-4 and TRBJ1-5, with D possibly matching TRBD1 (5 bases). Trimming took 4 bases from V and 0 from J, leaving 13 bases between them. CDR3 length: 16 amino acids. The CDR3 loop is CASSSTTAYSNQPQHF. In DNA form, the CDR3 reads TGTGCCAGCAGTTCGACGACAGCCTATAGCAATCAGCCCCAGCATTTT.

This clonotype was seen a few times. The V call is TRBV7-9, the J call TRBJ1-4; the D gene is possibly TRBD1 (6 bases). The CDR3 sequence is 14 residues long. Germline-derived CDR1 and CDR2 are SEHNR and FQNEAQ (reference sequence). V was shortened by 2 bases and J by 7 bases, with 11 bases between the two germline ends. CDR3 residues: CASSLLDRGEKLFF. CDR3 DNA sequence: TGTGCCAGCAGCTTATTGGACAGAGGTGAAAAACTGTTTTTT.

This clonotype was counted a single time. V is TRBV5-1 and J is TRBJ2-1; maybe TRBD2 (5 bases). The CDR3 is 16 amino acids. The V end lost 0 bases, the J end lost 7 bases, and 17 bases lay between the germline ends. Germline V gene data show CDR1 as SGHRS and CDR2 as YFSETQ. The CDR3: CASSLALGSLGNEQFF. As DNA, the CDR3 is TGCGCCAGCAGCTTGGCGCTAGGGAGTTTGGGTAATGAGCAGTTCTTC.